A selection of T cell receptor beta chains follows, all from one sample in a study of cytomegalovirus exposure and HLA in healthy donors. Measured with immunoSEQ multiplex PCR; TCRdb has only the in-frame clones, and not every one. The sample shows 300,000 to 400,000 clones, approximately 88% of them seen only once. Sequenced material: PBMCs. All receptors derive from a man aged 25-45 years in good health and CMV-seronegative. Both conserved end residues are part of each CDR3. A D gene is named only where the DNA matches it firmly. Size is stated for part of the rows, as once, few or many counts, or as a class when the clone is expanded.

V: TRBV6-5; size: NA; D: TRBD1; J: TRBJ2-7; CDR3: CASSSSRDRGEQYF; DNA: TGTGCCAGCAGTTCTTCCCGGGACAGGGGCGAGCAGTACTTC
V: TRBV15; size: NA; D: TRBD1; J: TRBJ1-6; CDR3: CATSRDRQGTNSPLHF; DNA: TGTGCCACCAGCAGAGACCGACAGGGTACTAATTCACCCCTCCACTTT
V: TRBV6-5; size: NA; D: TRBD1; J: TRBJ1-2; CDR3: CASSYSGTDSNYGYTF; DNA: TGTGCCAGCAGTTACTCCGGGACAGACTCGAACTATGGCTACACCTTC
V: TRBV7-8; size: NA; D: TRBD1; J: TRBJ1-5; CDR3: CASSLVSGQGTQPQHF; DNA: TGTGCCAGCAGCTTAGTTTCTGGACAGGGCACTCAGCCCCAGCATTTT
V: TRBV6-5; size: few; D: NA; J: TRBJ1-5; CDR3: CATKRRFDQPQHF; DNA: TGTGCCACCAAGCGGCGGTTCGATCAGCCCCAGCATTTT
V: TRBV11-2; size: NA; D: NA; J: TRBJ1-1; CDR3: CASSEGLGENTEAFF; DNA: TGTGCCAGCAGCGAGGGTCTCGGAGAGAACACTGAAGCTTTCTTT
V: TRBV4-3; size: NA; D: TRBD1; J: TRBJ1-4; CDR3: CASSQDKTGGLPTNEKLFF; DNA: TGCGCCAGCAGCCAGGATAAGACAGGGGGCCTTCCAACTAATGAAAAACTGTTTTTT
V: TRBV9; size: NA; D: TRBD1; J: TRBJ1-5; CDR3: CASSGGQNNQPQHF; DNA: TGTGCCAGCAGCGGGGGACAGAATAATCAGCCCCAGCATTTT
V: TRBV27; size: NA; D: NA; J: TRBJ1-4; CDR3: CASSPGQSNEKLFF; DNA: TGTGCCAGCAGTCCCGGACAGTCTAATGAAAAACTGTTTTTT
V: TRBV5-1; size: NA; D: NA; J: TRBJ2-1; CDR3: CASTAGRLDEQFF; DNA: TGCGCCAGCACCGCCGGGAGATTGGATGAGCAGTTCTTC
V: TRBV5-1; size: NA; D: TRBD2; J: TRBJ2-3; CDR3: CASSSLWDGGVHTQYF; DNA: TGCGCCAGCAGCTCCTTATGGGACGGGGGGGTGCATACGCAGTATTTT
V: TRBV6-6; size: few; D: NA; J: TRBJ2-5; CDR3: CASSYSPRETQYF; DNA: TGTGCCAGCAGTTACTCGCCCCGGGAGACCCAGTACTTC
V: TRBV4-1; size: NA; D: TRBD1; J: TRBJ2-7; CDR3: CASSLNRGYEQYF; DNA: TGCGCCAGCAGCTTGAACAGGGGGTACGAGCAGTACTTC
V: TRBV7-9; size: NA; D: NA; J: TRBJ1-2; CDR3: CASSYMGGGGAYGYTF; DNA: TGTGCCAGCAGCTATATGGGCGGCGGGGGCGCCTATGGCTACACCTTC
V: TRBV15; size: NA; D: TRBD1; J: TRBJ2-1; CDR3: CATSSPHRGLGNEQFF; DNA: TGTGCCACCAGCAGTCCCCATAGGGGGCTTGGCAATGAGCAGTTCTTC
V: TRBV7-9; size: NA; D: TRBD1; J: TRBJ1-2; CDR3: CASSPGTGPGYTF; DNA: TGTGCCAGCAGCCCTGGGACAGGTCCTGGCTACACCTTC
V: TRBV5-4; size: NA; D: TRBD1; J: TRBJ1-1; CDR3: CASSLVDRGTEAFF; DNA: TGTGCCAGCAGCTTGGTGGACAGGGGCACTGAAGCTTTCTTT
V: TRBV7-6; size: NA; D: TRBD2; J: TRBJ2-6; CDR3: CASSSGGSGANVLTF; DNA: TGTGCCAGCAGCTCGGGGGGTTCTGGGGCCAACGTCCTGACTTTC
V: TRBV4-1; size: few; D: NA; J: TRBJ1-5; CDR3: CASSRYGGRAQPQHF; DNA: TGCGCCAGCAGCCGGTACGGAGGGAGGGCTCAGCCCCAGCATTTT
V: TRBV5-4; size: NA; D: NA; J: TRBJ1-2; CDR3: CASSLRREGYGYTF; DNA: TGTGCCAGCAGCTTGCGCAGGGAGGGTTATGGCTACACCTTC
V: TRBV9; size: NA; D: TRBD1; J: TRBJ2-5; CDR3: CASSVATDRVGETQYF; DNA: TGTGCCAGCAGCGTAGCTACGGACAGGGTGGGGGAGACCCAGTACTTC
V: TRBV10-2; size: many; D: TRBD1; J: TRBJ1-2; CDR3: CASSGTGDYGYTF; DNA: TGCGCCAGCAGTGGGACAGGGGACTATGGCTACACCTTC
V: TRBV5-1; size: NA; D: NA; J: TRBJ2-7; CDR3: CASSSNSFAYEQYF; DNA: TGCGCCAGCAGCTCAAACAGCTTTGCCTACGAGCAGTACTTC
V: TRBV7-2; size: NA; D: TRBD1; J: TRBJ2-3; CDR3: CASSQDRDADTQYF; DNA: TGTGCCAGCAGCCAGGACAGGGATGCAGATACGCAGTATTTT
V: TRBV2; size: few; D: NA; J: TRBJ2-7; CDR3: CASSTPEQYF; DNA: TGTGCCAGCAGTACTCCCGAGCAGTACTTC
V: TRBV7-9; size: NA; D: NA; J: TRBJ2-7; CDR3: CASSSLSYEQYF; DNA: TGTGCCAGCAGCTCCCTCTCCTACGAGCAGTACTTC
V: TRBV5-1; size: NA; D: NA; J: TRBJ1-1; CDR3: CASSLTTAANTEAFF; DNA: TGCGCCAGCAGCTTGACGACAGCCGCGAACACTGAAGCTTTCTTT